Presented here are 20 T cell receptor beta chains from one specimen sequenced in a study of tumor-infiltrating lymphocytes in primary liver carcinoma. TCR beta cDNA was prepared out of around 460 ng total RNA by means of a constant-region primer. ARM-PCR was slightly modified, and three nested multiplex PCR rounds with it gave rise to the TCR beta libraries. Rounds one and two of PCR, each of around 9 cycles, were primed with TRBV1-TRBV30 forward primers and a C-beta reverse primer. One entry per CDR3 protein, called by TCRdb with MiXCR from the multiplex PCR reads. The repertoire includes 310,000 or so distinct CDR3 sequences, 65% of them detected once, and about 6.3% sits in the top ten. Germline DNA was also extracted, and blood RNA was taken from unsorted whole blood. The material sequenced was peripheral blood. These receptors were collected from a man aged 35 to 55 with primary liver carcinoma and hepatitis B virus infection.

The rearrangement links TRBV5-1 to TRBJ2-1; TRBD1 is a possible D gene (6 bases). Germline loops: CDR1 SGHRS, CDR2 YFSETQ. The V end lost 4 bases, the J end lost 8 bases, and 22 bases lay between the germline ends. CDR3 length: 16 amino acids. DNA for the CDR3: TGCGCCAGCAGCATCCCGATGGCAGGGGTCCGTGATGAGCAGTTCTTC. This encodes CASSIPMAGVRDEQFF.

This clonotype was recorded a few times. The rearrangement links TRBV19 to TRBJ2-2, with 7 bases that match TRBD1. The CDR3 has 13 amino acids. V trimming: 5 bases; J trimming: 8 bases; junction bases outside the gene matches: 5. Per germline, CDR1 LNHDA and CDR2 SQIVND (reference sequence). The DNA for the CDR3 is TGTGCCAGTAGTGGACAGGCTCCGGGGGAGCTGTTTTTT. Translating gives CASSGQAPGELFF. The full variable domain, completed using reference TRBV19 and TRBJ2-2, is DGGITQSPKYLFRKEGQNVTLSCEQNLNHDAMYWYRQDPGQGLRLIYYSQIVNDFQKGDIAEGYSVSREKKESFPLTVTSAQKNPTAFYLCASSGQAPGELFFGEGSRLTVL.

This clonotype was seen a handful of times. The chain joins TRBV30 to TRBJ1-2, with D perhaps matching TRBD1 (6 bases). V lost 6 bases, J lost 5 bases, and 19 bases lay in between. The CDR3 contains 14 residues. Germline CDR1 GTSNPN, CDR2 SVGIG (reference sequence). CDR3 sequence reads: CACSSGQLLYGYTF. The CDR3 bases are TGTGCCTGCTCGTCCGGACAGCTATTGTATGGCTACACCTTC.

This clonotype was found a few times. The V gene is TRBV5-1, the J gene TRBJ2-7; 10 nucleotides align to TRBD2. J lost 7 bases, V lost 4 bases, and 17 bases had no gene match. Germline V CDR1 and CDR2: SGHRS, YFSETQ. The CDR3 contains 17 residues. The CDR3 nucleotides read TGCGCCAGCAGCCCTGGTCGAGCGGGAGGGCCGAATTATGAGCAGTACTTC. As protein: CASSPGRAGGPNYEQYF.

The sample holds a few counts of this clonotype. A much larger clone sits a single nucleotide away, making a read error possible. The chain is built from TRBV6-6 and TRBJ2-7; 8 bases line up with TRBD2. V shed 8 bases, J shed 9 bases, and the junction held 18 bases outside the gene matches. From germline, CDR1 is MNHNY and CDR2 SVGAGI (reference sequence). The CDR3 is 15 amino acids. The CDR3 sequence is CASARVLAGSHGQYF. As DNA, the CDR3 is TGTGCCAGCGCCAGGGTGCTAGCGGGCTCCCACGGGCAGTACTTC.

In its sample, this clonotype was seen a few times. The chain joins TRBV12-3 or TRBV12-4 to TRBJ2-3, with a tentative D call TRBD1 (6 bases). V lost 3 bases to trimming and J lost 5 bases, with 12 bases between them. CDR3 length: 14 amino acids. The CDR3: CASSFQGRVDTQYF. CDR3 DNA sequence: TGTGCCAGCAGTTTCCAGGGGCGAGTAGATACGCAGTATTTT.

This clonotype has just one count. The V gene is TRBV11-2, the J gene TRBJ1-1, with 7 bases that match TRBD1. CDR1 and CDR2 from the germline V gene are SGHAT and FQNNGV. There are 13 residues in the CDR3. The J segment lost 7 bases and the V segment lost 10 bases, leaving 12 bases of the junction unmatched. CDR3 loop: CAITEPGQYEAFF. In DNA, the CDR3 is TGTGCCATAACCGAACCGGGACAGTATGAAGCTTTCTTT.

Comment on this clonotype: The junction differs from germline at one of its ends, possibly a read error. The chain uses TRBV14 and TRBJ1-1; D perhaps matches TRBD1 (5 bases). Germline V gene data show CDR1 as SGHDN and CDR2 as FVKESK. This CDR3 is 13 amino acids long. The CDR3 here is CASSQGTRTEAFF. DNA for the CDR3: TGTGCGAGCAGCCAAGGGACCCGCACTGAAGCTTTCTTT.

This chain links TRBV11-2 with TRBJ2-7; the D is unclear. The V end lost 1 base, the J end lost 3 bases, and 13 bases lay between the germline ends. The germline V gene encodes CDR1 SGHAT and CDR2 FQNNGV. This CDR3 is 15 amino acids long. The CDR3 DNA sequence: TGTGCCAGCAGCTTAGTGTTTACTTCATTCTACGAGCAGTACTTC. This gives the protein CASSLVFTSFYEQYF.

This chain joins TRBV5-5 and TRBJ1-4, with D possibly TRBD1 on 6 matching bases. The CDR3 extends over 15 amino acids. V was cut by 2 bases and J by 7 bases, with 15 bases left in between. Germline CDR1 and CDR2: SGHKS and YYEKEE (reference sequence). The CDR3 sequence: CASSFGAGVREKLFF. The CDR3 DNA sequence: TGTGCCAGCAGCTTTGGGGCAGGGGTACGTGAAAAACTGTTTTTT. The full variable domain, completed using reference TRBV5-5 and TRBJ1-4, is DAGVTQSPTHLIKTRGQQVTLRCSPISGHKSVSWYQQVLGQGPQFIFQYYEKEERGRGNFPDRFSARQFPNYSSELNVNALLLGDSALYLCASSFGAGVREKLFFGSGTQLSVL.

This clonotype was picked up one time. Relative to the germline gene, one junction end is altered; a read error may explain this. V gene TRBV11-3 combines with J gene TRBJ2-7, with 8 bases identical to TRBD1. Germline values: CDR1 SGHNT, CDR2 YENEEA. The CDR3 totals 14 residues. The CDR3 region is CASSHRTGYHEQYF. In nucleotides, the CDR3 is TGTGCTAGCAGCCACCGGACAGGGTACCACGAGCAGTACTTC. The variable domain in full, completed from reference TRBV11-3 and TRBJ2-7, reads EAGVVQSPRYKIIEKKQPVAFWCNPISGHNTLYWYLQNLGQGPELLIRYENEEAVDDSQLPKDRFSAERLKGVDSTLKIQPAELGDSAVYLCASSHRTGYHEQYFGPGTRLTVT.

This clonotype has a count of ten or more. The rearrangement joins TRBV10-2 to TRBJ1-1; D gene uncertain. The germline V gene encodes CDR1 WSHSY and CDR2 SAAADI. The V end was cut by 7 bases, the J end by 1 base, with 19 bases between. CDR3 length equals 16 residues. The CDR3 loop is CASTRKGKEGNTEAFF. CDR3 in DNA: TGCGCCAGCACCCGTAAAGGGAAGGAAGGGAACACTGAAGCTTTCTTT.

This clonotype occurred many times. The gene calls are TRBV6-1 and TRBJ2-6; 8 nucleotides agree with TRBD1. Germline V gene data show CDR1 as MNHNS and CDR2 as SASEGT. V gave up 7 bases and J gave up 1 base; unmatched junction bases: 6. The CDR3 sequence is 16 residues long. The CDR3 sequence: CASTEQGASGANVLTF. The CDR3 DNA sequence: TGTGCCAGCACCGAGCAGGGGGCTTCTGGGGCCAACGTCCTGACTTTC.

A note on this clonotype: An end of the junction does not agree with germline; a read error may underlie this. The V and J genes are TRBV5-1 and TRBJ2-5; 7 bases are shared with TRBD1. Per the germline V gene, CDR1 is SGHRS and CDR2 is YFSETQ. The CDR3 is 15 amino acids. The DNA of the CDR3 is TGCACCAGCAGAAATACACAGGGGAACCAAGAGACCCAGTACTTC. Its protein is CTSRNTQGNQETQYF.

About this clonotype: At one end the junction does not follow the germline gene, possibly because of a read error. The chain is built from TRBV11-2 and TRBJ2-1; 8 bases map to TRBD1. Germline V CDR1 and CDR2: SGHAT, FQNNGV. The CDR3 consists of 15 residues. The CDR3 nucleotides are TGTGCCAGCAGCACCGGGACAGGAGGGTACAATGAGCAGGTCTTC. Protein sequence: CASSTGTGGYNEQVF.

This clonotype was counted at least ten times. DNA of the CDR3: TGTGCCAGCAGTTACGGCCAGGCGCAGGAGACCCAGTACTTC. Protein: CASSYGQAQETQYF. This chain links TRBV6-5 with TRBJ2-5; D remains ambiguous. The CDR3 extends over 14 amino acids. Germline assignment: CDR1 MNHEY and CDR2 SVGAGI. V lost 2 bases and J lost 5, with 12 bases in between.

The chain is built from TRBV14 and TRBJ2-2; no clear D gene. Trimming took 0 bases from V and 5 from J, leaving 19 bases between them. Germline CDR1 and CDR2: SGHDN and FVKESK. CDR3 size: 18 residues. The CDR3 here is CASSQDRTGVFWTGELFF. As DNA, the CDR3 is TGTGCCAGCAGCCAAGATCGTACGGGCGTATTTTGGACCGGGGAGCTGTTTTTT.

For this clonotype: One base away lies a much larger clone, so this may be a sequencing read error. This chain joins TRBV6-2 or TRBV6-3 and TRBJ1-5, with D perhaps matching TRBD1 (6 bases). The CDR3 is made up of 17 amino acids. Trimming cost V 5 bases and J 1 base, with 18 bases left between them. CDR1 and CDR2 (germline): MNHEY, SVGEGT. The CDR3 reads CASSRSYRVDSNQPQHF. CDR3 nucleotides: TGTGCCAGCAGTCGCAGCTACAGGGTTGACAGCAATCAGCCCCAGCATTTT.

With respect to this clonotype: Since no conserved phenylalanine or tryptophan closes the CDR3, a read error is the likely cause. V is TRBV6-6 and J is TRBJ2-5; a possible D gene is TRBD2 (5 bases). The ends were cut back, 5 bases at V and 2 bases at J, with 12 bases in the middle. This CDR3 spans 14 amino acids. Germline loops: CDR1 MNHNY, CDR2 SVGAGI (reference sequence). CDR3 DNA sequence: TGTGCCAGCAGTCCAGGCGGGCGACAAGAGACCCAGTACTAC. This sequence encodes CASSPGGRQETQYY.

This clonotype was counted only a few times. This chain connects TRBV30 to TRBJ1-5; D ambiguous. V was clipped by 0 bases and J by 10 bases, with 13 bases between them. Germline CDR1 is GTSNPN and CDR2 is SVGIG (reference sequence). CDR3 length: 13 amino acids. In DNA form, the CDR3 reads TGTGCCTGGAGTGTACAAGAGTCCCAACCCCAGCATTTT. The encoded protein is CAWSVQESQPQHF.